The clone carrying this TCR beta chain has a single count. As yet, its antigen is unknown. The data originate from a study of shared clonotypes between healthy human individuals. Study at large: Per-donor plates numbered three CD4 naive, three CD4 memory, two CD8 naive and one CD8 memory. Whole-study results and caveats: Naive CD4 clonotypes were shared across a few donors at roughly 5.5%.

The CDR3 totals 18 residues. This table comes from immunoSEQ multiplex PCR, and its TCRdb copy is limited to in-frame clones, with some not included. This table holds about 2.1 million clones, around 93% found once. Terminally differentiated effector memory CD45RA+ cells were excluded from the naive CD8 cells, which were CD45RO-negative and positively selected for CCR7. The specimen was naive CD8+ T cells from PBMCs. V is TRBV21-1 and J is TRBJ2-2; the D call of TRBD1 is as the table states it, not checked on the DNA. TRBV21-1 is shown as a pseudogene. The sequence was obtained from a man younger than 35 in good health. Some clones in this sample may be carry-over from other donors' samples. The CDR3 DNA is TGTGCCAGCAGCAAGAGAAGCTACCGGGACAGGGGTCCCGGGGAGCTGTTTTTT. Protein sequence: CASSKRSYRDRGPGELFF.